What follows are 18 T cell receptor beta chains derived from one specimen sequenced in a study of blood T cell repertoires in COVID-19. TCRdb keeps only in-frame clones here, not all; method: immunoSEQ multiplex PCR. The sample records 400,000 or so clones, approximately 89% being singletons. The sample taken for sequencing was PBMCs or T cells enriched from blood (not recorded which). The source of these receptors is a man aged 40-49 years in a cohort exposed to, infected with or recovered from COVID-19 (not recorded which).

This rearrangement joins TRBV28 to TRBJ2-7; 7 bases map to TRBD2. The J segment lost 0 bases and the V segment lost 0 bases, leaving 5 bases of the junction unmatched. Germline V gene lookup returns CDR1 MDHEN and CDR2 SYDVKM. CDR3 length equals 16 residues. This chain's CDR3 is CASSLWASGSSYEQYF. The CDR3 DNA is TGTGCCAGCAGTTTATGGGCTAGCGGCAGCTCCTACGAGCAGTACTTC.

This clone was seen once. The chain has TRBV5-1 and TRBJ2-2; TRBD1 agrees at 8 bases. This CDR3 has 15 amino acids. J was trimmed by 6 bases and V by 4 bases; bases with no gene match: 8. Germline V gene sequence: CDR1 SGHRS, CDR2 YFSETQ. This chain's CDR3 is CASSPDRGTPGELFF. CDR3 DNA sequence: TGCGCCAGCAGCCCAGACAGGGGTACACCCGGGGAGCTGTTTTTT.

The rearrangement uses TRBV6-1 and TRBJ2-6; D remains unclear. Deletions cut 1 base from V and 0 bases from J, with 7 bases between. The CDR3 totals 16 residues. Germline V gene sequence: CDR1 MNHNS, CDR2 SASEGT. CDR3 nucleotides: TGTGCCAGCAGTGAAGAGTCAGGCTCTGGGGCCAACGTCCTGACTTTC. Amino acid sequence: CASSEESGSGANVLTF.

The gene calls are TRBV19 and TRBJ1-5, with D possibly being TRBD1 (5 bases). Trimming pared 6 bases from V and 6 bases from J, leaving 9 bases between. The CDR3 runs 12 residues. In germline, CDR1 is LNHDA, CDR2 SQIVND (reference sequence). CDR3 in amino acids: CASRQGGQPQHF. CDR3 DNA: TGTGCCAGTAGGCAGGGCGGTCAGCCCCAGCATTTT.

The chain is built from TRBV10-2 and TRBJ2-1, with D maybe TRBD2 (6 bases). The CDR3 has 14 residues. Germline V gene sequence: CDR1 WSHSY, CDR2 SAAADI. V was trimmed by 5 bases and J by 6 bases, leaving 14 bases between them. The CDR3 DNA is TGCGCCAGCAGTCATCTAGCGAGAGGCAATGAGCAGTTCTTC. Its translation: CASSHLARGNEQFF.

CDR3 protein: CASSEGHLPGELFF. CDR3 in DNA: TGTGCCAGCAGTGAAGGACACCTTCCCGGGGAGCTGTTTTTT. The gene calls are TRBV6-1 and TRBJ2-2, with D uncertain. V lost 1 base to trimming and J lost 6 bases, with 9 bases between them. Germline loops: CDR1 MNHNS, CDR2 SASEGT. The CDR3 loop spans 14 amino acids.

The chain carries TRBV27 and TRBJ2-1, with a tentative D call TRBD2 (5 bases). CDR1 is MNHEY, CDR2 SMNVEV, per germline (reference sequence). V lost 0 bases and J 8 bases, leaving 14 bases between the germline ends. This CDR3 region has 15 residues. CDR3 loop: CASSLSGAPSDEQFF. The CDR3 DNA reads as TGTGCCAGCAGTTTATCGGGAGCCCCAAGCGATGAGCAGTTCTTC.

The chain couples TRBV27 to TRBJ1-2; 12 bases map to TRBD1. The CDR3 is 15 amino acids. The V and J ends lost 5 bases and 7 bases, in that order; junction bases with no gene match: 8. CDR1 is MNHEY, CDR2 SMNVEV, per germline (reference sequence). This chain's CDR3 is CASSDGTGGAGGYTF. The CDR3, as DNA: TGTGCCAGCAGTGATGGGACAGGGGGCGCTGGTGGCTACACCTTC.

This rearrangement joins TRBV19 to TRBJ2-2; 9 bases map to TRBD2. Germline CDR1 reads LNHDA; CDR2 reads SQIVND (reference sequence). V lost 7 bases to trimming and J lost 4 bases; unmatched junction nucleotides: 7. CDR3 length: 15 residues. Written as DNA, the CDR3 is TGTGCCAGTAAAGACGGGACTAGCTTCACCGGGGAGCTGTTTTTT. Its translation: CASKDGTSFTGELFF.

This chain joins TRBV6-5 and TRBJ1-2; 7 nucleotides align to TRBD1. CDR1 MNHEY and CDR2 SVGAGI come from the germline V gene. The CDR3 is 15 residues long. V was clipped by 1 base and J by 3 bases; unmatched bases: 5. Here the CDR3 reads CASSYLTGLDYGYTF. As DNA, the CDR3 is TGTGCCAGCAGTTACTTGACAGGGTTGGACTATGGCTACACCTTC.

This chain links TRBV30 with TRBJ1-2, with a weak D call TRBD1 (6 bases). The V and J ends lost 2 bases and 7 bases respectively, with 17 bases between them. CDR3 length: 14 residues. Germline CDR1 and CDR2: GTSNPN and SVGIG (reference sequence). The CDR3 bases are TGTGCCTGGAGTAAAACAGGGTACGGGACTGGCTACACCTTC. Translating gives CAWSKTGYGTGYTF. Full variable domain (remainder filled in from reference TRBV30 and TRBJ1-2): SQTIHQWPATLVQPVGSPLSLECTVEGTSNPNLYWYRQAAGRGLQLLFYSVGIGQISSEVPQNLSASRPQDRQFILSSKKLLLSDSGFYLCAWSKTGYGTGYTFGSGTRLTVV.

V and J are TRBV18 and TRBJ2-7; 8 nucleotides line up with TRBD2. Per the germline V gene, CDR1 is KGHSH and CDR2 is LQKENI. This CDR3 is built from 14 residues. V was clipped by 6 bases and J by 2 bases; unmatched bases: 6. The CDR3 DNA sequence: TGTGCCAGCTCCTCTAGCGGGCTTACCTACGAGCAGTACTTC. Translating it yields CASSSSGLTYEQYF.

This clone came up a few times. V and J are TRBV7-9 and TRBJ2-5, with 9 bases that match TRBD1. The J segment lost 5 bases and the V segment lost 5 bases, leaving 6 bases of the junction unmatched. This CDR3 has 14 amino acids. CDR1 and CDR2 from the germline V gene are SEHNR and FQNEAQ (reference sequence). CDR3 in amino acids: CASSTGTGSETQYF. The CDR3 coding sequence is TGTGCCAGCAGCACGGGGACAGGGTCGGAGACCCAGTACTTC.

The V gene is TRBV21-1, the J gene TRBJ2-3; the D call of TRBD2 is as the table states it, not checked on the DNA. TRBV21-1 is recorded as a pseudogene. The CDR3 is 15 residues long. In DNA form, the CDR3 reads TGTGCCAGCAGCCTTCGTGAGAGGGAGACAGATACGCAGTATTTT. Its protein product is CASSLRERETDTQYF.

The count of this clone is one. CDR3 DNA: TGTGCCAGCAGGGGACGGCTTGTCGAGCAGTACTTC. This sequence encodes CASRGRLVEQYF. The J gene is TRBJ2-7, the V gene TRBV19, with D perhaps TRBD1 (6 bases). Germline V lookup: CDR1 LNHDA, CDR2 SQIVND (reference sequence). V lost 9 bases and J lost 6, with 15 bases in between. This CDR3 is built from 12 residues.

This clone was seen a few times. This chain joins TRBV4-2 and TRBJ1-6; D is perhaps TRBD1 (5 bases). CDR1 is LGHNA and CDR2 is YNFKEQ in the germline V gene. V was clipped by 0 bases and J by 7 bases, with 10 bases between them. The CDR3 is 15 amino acids. Written as DNA, the CDR3 is TGTGCCAGCAGCCAAGACCAGGGCTTCAATTCACCCCTCCACTTT. Amino acids: CASSQDQGFNSPLHF.

In this sample, this clone turned up once. The chain carries TRBV3-1 (or the pseudogene TRBV3-2) and TRBJ2-3; D possibly corresponds to TRBD2 (5 bases). The V gene lost 5 bases and the J gene lost 3 bases, with 9 bases spanning the gap. This CDR3 spans 13 amino acids. CDR1 LGHDT and CDR2 YNNKEL come from the germline V gene (reference sequence). CDR3: CASSSRGTDTQYF. For the CDR3, the DNA is TGTGCCAGCAGCTCTCGCGGGACAGATACGCAGTATTTT.

The CDR3 reads CASSLVRGLTDTQYF. The DNA for the CDR3 is TGTGCCAGCAGCTTAGTGCGGGGGCTCACAGATACGCAGTATTTT. The V call is TRBV7-9, the J call TRBJ2-3; D possibly corresponds to TRBD2 (7 bases). The CDR3 spans 15 residues. V was pared by 1 base and J by 2 bases, with 10 bases between. CDR1 and CDR2 (germline): SEHNR, FQNEAQ (reference sequence). The whole variable domain, filled in from reference TRBV7-9 and TRBJ2-3, reads DTGVSQNPRHKITKRGQNVTFRCDPISEHNRLYWYRQTLGQGPEFLTYFQNEAQLEKSRLLSDRFSAERPKGSFSTLEIQRTEQGDSAMYLCASSLVRGLTDTQYFGPGTRLTVL.